This record looks at one T cell receptor beta chain sequence and its context. As originally analysed: Researchers report that nucleated cell counts were estimated from reference gene primer amplification. Using immunoSEQ multiplex PCR, the repertoire was profiled, and TCRdb retains in-frame clones only, with some absent. V and J calls and clone size are given by that table; D and trimming were obtained from the DNA. The sample has about 80,000 clones; around 80% are singletons. This sample was included in a study of blood T cell repertoires in COVID-19. The overall study: Acute and convalescent COVID-19 specimens originated in the United States, Italy and Spain. In each case, the material was cDNA or gDNA derived from T cells, B-cell-depleted T cells, or PBMCs.

Trimming removed 6 bases from V and 6 bases from J, with 15 bases in between. The CDR3 is made up of 13 amino acids. CDR1 MNHEY and CDR2 SMNVEV come from the germline V gene (reference sequence). Sequencing was carried out using peripheral blood. The receptor comes from a man in his sixties with active or convalescent COVID-19. V is TRBV27 and J is TRBJ2-7; weak D call: TRBD2 (5 bases). The CDR3 nucleotides are TGTGCCAGCAGACGCCTGAGGGAAGGCGAGCAGTACTTC. It yields the protein CASRRLREGEQYF.